These T cell receptor beta chains were read from a single sample in a study of identical twins. TCRdb re-analysed the 5' RACE reads in MiXCR, keeping a single row per CDR3 protein. The sample holds around 530,000 distinct CDR3 sequences, 12% to 15% seen once. Separately, the same data were catalogued under a study of yellow fever vaccine responses in identical twins.

The sequencing sample was made of CD4+ T cells sorted from blood. The receptor source for this set is a woman younger than 30 in good health. Each CDR3 is given with its conserved first and last residue. Each record gives: D gene, V gene, clone size, J gene, CDR3 protein, CDR3 DNA. The D gene is left open where the match is weak. Size tells how often a clone was seen (once, few, many) or the class of an expanded clone, and some rows leave it out.

>.|TRBV10-3|many|TRBJ1-1
CAIRGEGDEAFF
TGTGCCATCAGGGGGGAAGGGGACGAAGCTTTCTTT
>.|TRBV9|.|TRBJ2-2
CASSSLGGANTGELFF
TGTGCCAGCAGCTCCTTAGGGGGAGCGAACACCGGGGAGCTGTTTTTT
>.|TRBV10-3|.|TRBJ2-5
CAISDPEETQYF
TGTGCCATCAGTGACCCAGAAGAGACCCAGTACTTC
>.|TRBV21-1|few|TRBJ2-7
CASSNRDRAHNPPYEQYF
TGTGCCAGCAGTAACCGGGACAGGGCTCATAATCCGCCCTACGAGCAGTACTTC
>.|TRBV7-6|few|TRBJ1-3
CASSSVTGNTIYF
TGTGCCAGCAGCTCGGTGACAGGAAACACCATATATTTT
>TRBD2|TRBV6-1|few|TRBJ2-1
CASRIMTSGLYNNEQFF
TGTGCCAGCAGGATAATGACTAGCGGACTATACAACAATGAGCAGTTCTTC
>.|TRBV7-6|.|TRBJ2-1
CASSLTVFYNEQFF
TGTGCCAGCAGCTTAACGGTCTTCTACAATGAGCAGTTCTTC
>.|TRBV20-1|few|TRBJ1-2
CSARVITPSNYGYTF
TGCAGTGCTAGAGTTATCACACCCTCTAACTATGGCTACACCTTC
>TRBD1|TRBV6-1|few|TRBJ2-3
CASSEGGTGPLAQYF
TGTGCCAGCAGTGAAGGCGGGACAGGTCCCTTGGCGCAGTATTTT
>.|TRBV4-1|many|TRBJ2-2
CASSRQNTGELFF
TGCGCCAGCAGCCGCCAGAACACCGGGGAGCTGTTTTTT
>.|TRBV28|many|TRBJ2-2
CAASRSPGELFF
TGTGCCGCTTCGAGAAGCCCTGGGGAGCTGTTTTTT
>TRBD2|TRBV20-1|.|TRBJ2-1
CSAQLAGVNNEQFF
TGCAGTGCGCAGTTAGCGGGAGTAAACAATGAGCAGTTCTTC
>TRBD2|TRBV5-1|.|TRBJ2-3
CASSLGRTSGAGDTQYF
TGCGCCAGCAGCTTGGGACGGACTAGCGGGGCGGGAGATACGCAGTATTTT
>.|TRBV5-6|.|TRBJ1-2
CASSFRRGQVGPRDYGYTF
TGTGCCAGCAGCTTTCGTCGGGGACAAGTCGGGCCGAGGGATTATGGCTACACCTTC
>TRBD2|TRBV5-1|.|TRBJ2-3
CASGGGRIDTQYF
TGCGCCAGCGGCGGGGGGAGGATAGATACGCAGTATTTT
>.|TRBV29-1|few|TRBJ1-1
CSVTTGRNTEAFF
TGCAGCGTTACGACAGGACGGAACACTGAAGCTTTCTTT
>.|TRBV6-1|.|TRBJ2-2
CASRPRTGNTGELFF
TGTGCCAGCAGACCCCGGACGGGGAACACCGGGGAGCTGTTTTTT
>TRBD2|TRBV7-2|many|TRBJ2-3
CASSIAGVTDTQYF
TGTGCCAGCAGCATAGCGGGAGTTACAGATACGCAGTATTTT
>TRBD2|TRBV20-1|.|TRBJ2-5
CSASRNSGAQETQYF
TGCAGTGCTAGTCGGAATAGCGGGGCCCAAGAGACCCAGTACTTC
>.|TRBV4-2|few|TRBJ2-7
CASSQVIGSYYEQYF
TGTGCCAGCAGCCAAGTCATCGGGAGCTACTACGAGCAGTACTTC
>.|TRBV20-1|few|TRBJ2-5
CSASPWAELGRETQYF
TGCAGTGCTAGCCCCTGGGCGGAGCTGGGCCGGGAGACCCAGTACTTC
>TRBD2|TRBV5-1|.|TRBJ2-3
CASSLPGGSADTQYF
TGCGCCAGCAGCTTGCCGGGAGGGTCCGCAGATACGCAGTATTTT
>TRBD2|TRBV7-9|few|TRBJ2-3
CASSYQSGGHTDTQYF
TGTGCCAGCAGTTACCAAAGCGGGGGGCACACAGATACGCAGTATTTT
>.|TRBV20-1|few|TRBJ2-1
CSATSMADNEQFF
TGCAGTGCTACTAGTATGGCGGACAATGAGCAGTTCTTC
>TRBD1|TRBV12-3/TRBV12-4|many|TRBJ1-2
CASSGTGTGNGYTF
TGTGCCAGCAGTGGAACCGGGACAGGGAATGGCTACACCTTC
>TRBD1|TRBV5-1|.|TRBJ2-5
CASSSRQGGETQYF
TGCGCCAGCAGCTCAAGACAGGGGGGGGAGACCCAGTACTTC
>.|TRBV6-1|.|TRBJ1-2
CASRSGQGLMDYGYTF
TGTGCCAGCAGAAGCGGGCAGGGCCTCATGGACTATGGCTACACCTTC
>.|TRBV10-3|few|TRBJ2-1
CAISGGRSSYNEQFF
TGTGCCATCAGTGGAGGACGAAGCTCCTACAATGAGCAGTTCTTC
>TRBD1|TRBV9|.|TRBJ2-7
CASSSGTGGFYEQYF
TGTGCCAGCAGCTCAGGGACAGGGGGTTTCTACGAGCAGTACTTC
>.|TRBV5-1|few|TRBJ2-2
CASTPRGQTNTGELFF
TGCGCCAGCACCCCCCGCGGGCAGACGAACACCGGGGAGCTGTTTTTT
>TRBD2|TRBV7-9|.|TRBJ2-1
CASSDSSGSSYNEQFF
TGTGCCAGCTCCGACTCTAGCGGAAGCTCCTACAATGAGCAGTTCTTC
>.|TRBV3-1|few|TRBJ1-1
CASSSLQGETEAFF
TGTGCCAGCAGCTCATTACAGGGAGAAACTGAAGCTTTCTTT
>TRBD2|TRBV5-1|few|TRBJ2-3
CASSPGTSGRGDTQYF
TGCGCCAGCAGCCCCGGGACTAGCGGGAGAGGAGATACGCAGTATTTT
>TRBD2|TRBV6-2/TRBV6-3|.|TRBJ2-2
CASTAGGANTGELFF
TGTGCCAGCACAGCGGGAGGAGCGAACACCGGGGAGCTGTTTTTT
>TRBD1|TRBV20-1|few|TRBJ1-2
CSSPAAGQMNGYTF
TGCAGTTCCCCTGCGGCGGGACAGATGAATGGCTACACCTTC
>.|TRBV11-2|few|TRBJ2-1
CASSFRLRGSYNEQFF
TGTGCCAGCAGCTTCCGGCTTAGGGGATCCTACAATGAGCAGTTCTTC
>TRBD2|TRBV5-1|few|TRBJ2-2
CASAPGGTLNTGELFF
TGCGCCAGCGCCCCCGGGGGGACCTTGAACACCGGGGAGCTGTTTTTT
>.|TRBV20-1|.|TRBJ2-5
CSARYAQETQYF
TGCAGTGCTAGATACGCGCAAGAGACCCAGTACTTC
>TRBD1|TRBV5-1|.|TRBJ1-6
CASSLESGGISPLHF
TGCGCCAGCAGCTTGGAGTCAGGGGGCATTTCACCCCTCCACTTT
>TRBD1|TRBV7-2|many|TRBJ1-1
CASSPRTGMNTEAFF
TGTGCCAGCAGCCCAAGGACAGGGATGAACACTGAAGCTTTCTTT
>TRBD2|TRBV4-1|.|TRBJ2-5
CASSQDSLAGYQETQYF
TGCGCCAGCAGCCAAGATTCGCTAGCGGGGTACCAAGAGACCCAGTACTTC
>.|TRBV3-1|.|TRBJ1-1
CASTPQVLNTEAFF
TGTGCCAGCACCCCGCAGGTTCTGAACACTGAAGCTTTCTTT
>.|TRBV20-1|.|TRBJ1-2
CSARDNYGYTF
TGCAGTGCTAGAGATAACTATGGCTACACCTTC
>.|TRBV6-5|few|TRBJ1-4
CASSSGPPRREKLFF
TGTGCCAGCAGTTCAGGACCGCCCAGGCGTGAAAAACTGTTTTTT
>.|TRBV21-1|few|TRBJ2-3
CASSRPLAGHTDTQYF
TGTGCCAGCAGCAGGCCGCTAGCGGGGCACACAGATACGCAGTATTTT
>.|TRBV10-3|.|TRBJ1-2
CAISETAVGYTF
TGTGCCATCAGTGAGACGGCTGTTGGCTACACCTTC
>.|TRBV20-1|.|TRBJ2-2
CSARDLGDGELFF
TGCAGTGCTAGAGATCTCGGGGACGGGGAGCTGTTTTTT
>.|TRBV20-1|.|TRBJ1-4
CSARVPGRNEKLFF
TGCAGTGCTAGAGTCCCGGGGAGGAATGAAAAACTGTTTTTT
>.|TRBV5-1|.|TRBJ2-7
CASSLGHLISYEQYF
TGCGCCAGCAGCTTGGGCCACCTTATTAGTTACGAGCAGTACTTC
>TRBD2|TRBV20-1|few|TRBJ2-3
CSARGASGAPDTQYF
TGCAGTGCTAGAGGGGCTAGCGGGGCCCCAGATACGCAGTATTTT
>.|TRBV29-1|many|TRBJ2-2
CSARDPGELFF
TGCAGCGCCCGGGACCCCGGGGAGCTGTTTTTT
>TRBD1|TRBV3-1|.|TRBJ2-5
CASSQGARGLETQYF
TGTGCCAGCAGCCAAGGAGCCAGGGGGCTAGAGACCCAGTACTTC
>TRBD2|TRBV3-1|.|TRBJ2-5
CASSQGGYGLAEQETQYF
TGTGCCAGCAGCCAGGGAGGGTATGGACTAGCGGAACAAGAGACCCAGTACTTC
>.|TRBV20-1|few|TRBJ2-1
CSARDQGNEQFF
TGCAGTGCTAGAGATCAAGGCAATGAGCAGTTCTTC
>.|TRBV24-1|.|TRBJ2-1
CATSAGLQNNEQFF
TGTGCCACCAGTGCCGGACTGCAGAACAATGAGCAGTTCTTC
>.|TRBV24-1|.|TRBJ2-1
CATSEANNEQFF
TGTGCCACCAGTGAGGCTAACAATGAGCAGTTCTTC
>.|TRBV6-1|.|TRBJ2-1
CASWAGGKGTYNEQFF
TGTGCCAGTTGGGCCGGTGGCAAAGGAACCTACAATGAGCAGTTCTTC
>.|TRBV20-1|.|TRBJ1-6
CSATRDMGSPLHF
TGCAGTGCCACCCGGGACATGGGTTCACCCCTCCACTTT
>.|TRBV4-2|.|TRBJ2-3
CASSQDRGVSDTQYF
TGTGCCAGCAGCCAAGATCGGGGAGTATCAGATACGCAGTATTTT